Shown below are 11 T cell receptor beta chains from a single sample sequenced in a study of T-cell reconstitution after alpha-beta-depleted transplantation in children. Unique molecular identifiers were built into the TCRbeta library. TCRdb itself ran the PCR reads through MiXCR, one entry per CDR3 protein. Of about 980,000 distinct CDR3 sequences in the sample, less than 30% are singletons; the top ten hold roughly 31%. Source: PBMCs, mostly from graft donor cells, taken 360 days after TCRalphabeta/CD19-depleted stem cell transplant. The receptors derive from a boy in the first two years of life who had a stem cell transplant for SCID, so the T cells may come from the graft donor.

V gene TRBV29-1 combines with J gene TRBJ2-1; 8 nucleotides line up with TRBD1. Germline-derived CDR1 and CDR2 are SQVTM and ANQGSEA. The CDR3 consists of 13 residues. V trimming: 4 bases; J trimming: 4 bases; junction bases outside the gene matches: 3. CDR3 amino acids: CSVAGGLYNEQFF. As DNA, the CDR3 is TGCAGCGTTGCAGGGGGCCTGTACAATGAGCAGTTCTTC.

The chain uses TRBV12-3 or TRBV12-4 and TRBJ2-4; possible D gene TRBD1, 6 bases. This CDR3 has 15 amino acids. Between the trimmed V and J ends, which lost 1 base and 5 bases, there was a span of 12 bases. The CDR3 region is CASSLGGPDQNIQYF. In DNA, the CDR3 is TGTGCCAGCAGTTTAGGGGGGCCGGACCAAAACATTCAGTACTTC.

There are a few counts of this clonotype. The chain is built from TRBV10-3 and TRBJ1-2, with 12 nucleotides matching TRBD1. The junction had 2 bases not matched to a gene; V was cut back by 6 bases and J by 6 bases. This CDR3 contains 13 residues. CDR1 is ENHRY and CDR2 is SYGVKD in the germline V gene. The CDR3 reads CAIRGQGANGYTF. CDR3 bases: TGTGCCATCAGGGGACAGGGGGCTAATGGCTACACCTTC.

This clonotype was seen a handful of times. The chain combines TRBV29-1 with TRBJ2-3; 9 bases fit TRBD1. Germline V gene sequence: CDR1 SQVTM, CDR2 ANQGSEA. The CDR3 extends over 16 amino acids. Trimming removed 7 bases from V and 0 bases from J; junction bases left unmatched: 11. In DNA form, the CDR3 reads TGCAGCGCCGGGACAGGGCCGCTATCTAGCACAGATACGCAGTATTTT. It is translated as CSAGTGPLSSTDTQYF.

The V gene is TRBV20-1, the J gene TRBJ2-1; 14 bases match TRBD2. CDR1 DFQATT and CDR2 SNEGSKA come from the germline V gene (reference sequence). Trimming removed 0 bases from V and 3 bases from J; junction bases left unmatched: 4. This CDR3 is built from 17 residues. The CDR3 bases are TGCAGTGCTAGAGACCTGGGGACTAGCGGGGGCTACAATGAGCAGTTCTTC. Amino acids: CSARDLGTSGGYNEQFF.

This sequence joins TRBV15 and TRBJ2-7, with TRBD2 matching over 13 bases. Germline values: CDR1 LNHNV, CDR2 YYDKDF (reference sequence). The CDR3 runs to 16 residues. After removal of 5 bases from V and 5 bases from J, the junction contained 9 bases not matched to a gene. Written as DNA, the CDR3 is TGTGCCACCAGCTTCTTTCGGACTAGCGGGGGTAACGAGCAGTACTTC. Translated, it gives CATSFFRTSGGNEQYF.

In its sample, this clonotype was seen a few times. The V call is TRBV29-1, the J call TRBJ2-3; 8 nucleotides agree with TRBD1. The CDR3 is 13 residues long. Unmatched junction bases numbered 1, after V lost 4 bases and J lost 1 base. Germline V gene data show CDR1 as SQVTM and CDR2 as ANQGSEA. The CDR3 DNA reads as TGCAGCGTTGCGGACAGGGGCACAGATACGCAGTATTTT. Residues: CSVADRGTDTQYF.

This clonotype was found a few times. The V and J genes are TRBV27 and TRBJ2-7, with 10 bases identical to TRBD1. This CDR3 comprises 13 residues. Germline-derived CDR1 and CDR2 are MNHEY and SMNVEV (reference sequence). V shed 6 bases, J shed 7 bases, and the junction held 6 bases outside the gene matches. The CDR3: CASRRQGAREQYF. In DNA form, the CDR3 reads TGTGCCAGCAGAAGACAGGGGGCGAGGGAGCAGTACTTC.

V and J are TRBV3-1 and TRBJ2-5; 7 bases fit TRBD1. Germline V gene data show CDR1 as LGHDT and CDR2 as YNNKEL (reference sequence). The CDR3 is 13 residues long. The ends lost 8 bases at V and 1 base at J; junction bases unmatched: 4. In DNA, the CDR3 is TGTGCCAGCTCCGGGACAGTCCAAGAGACCCAGTACTTC. This encodes CASSGTVQETQYF.

The genes are TRBV12-3 or TRBV12-4 and TRBJ2-1; 10 nucleotides align to TRBD1. V dropped 8 bases and J dropped 7; count of bases not matched to a gene: 11. This CDR3 spans 15 amino acids. This CDR3 reads CASGSGTGVRNEQFF. CDR3 nucleotides: TGTGCCAGCGGCTCGGGGACAGGGGTTCGAAATGAGCAGTTCTTC.

The chain employs TRBV4-1 and TRBJ2-7, with TRBD2 matching over 8 bases. This CDR3 contains 14 residues. Germline trimming cut 3 bases from V and 5 bases from J; bases unmatched to any gene: 6. CDR1 is MGHRA, CDR2 YSYEKL, per germline. This CDR3 reads CASSQGLVRNEQYF. CDR3 coding DNA: TGCGCCAGCAGCCAGGGACTAGTAAGGAACGAGCAGTACTTC.